These 26 T cell receptor beta chains were all obtained from the same sample, sequenced in a study of a mutant IDH1 vaccine in newly diagnosed glioma. This table comes from immunoSEQ multiplex PCR, and its TCRdb copy is limited to in-frame clones, with some not included. The sample includes roughly 62,000 clones, about 88% of them seen just once. Time point described: week 11, during vaccination. Every vaccine dose comprised 300 ug of mutant IDH1 20-mer peptide plus topical imiquimod. No antigen has been assigned to these receptors. The input for sequencing was PBMCs, taken from a glioma patient whose treatment included an IDH1 peptide vaccine. These receptors all stem from a man aged 40-49 years with glioma.

Note on this clone: Other DNA sequences in this specimen translate into the identical CDR3. The chain recombines TRBV7-2 with TRBJ1-1, with D perhaps matching TRBD1 (6 bases). The germline CDR1 and CDR2 sequences are SGHTA and FQGNSA. The CDR3 extends over 14 amino acids. With 4 bases removed from V and 5 bases from J, the gap between germline ends came to 14 bases. The CDR3 sequence is CASSSQGRRTEAFF. CDR3 nucleotide sequence: TGTGCCAGCAGCTCCCAGGGGCGGAGGACTGAAGCTTTCTTT.

The V call is TRBV7-9, the J call TRBJ2-6; TRBD1 is a possible D gene (6 bases). CDR1 and CDR2 from the germline V gene are SEHNR and FQNEAQ (reference sequence). V was cut by 6 bases and J by 0 bases, with 12 bases left in between. This CDR3 spans 16 amino acids. The CDR3 is CASSGQFVSGANVLTF. The CDR3 coding sequence is TGTGCCAGCAGTGGACAGTTCGTCTCTGGGGCCAACGTCCTGACTTTC.

This clone was picked up one time. CDR3 nucleotides: TGTGCCAGCAGCTTAGATCGGAACAGGCCGAATTCACCCCTCCACTTT. Amino acid sequence: CASSLDRNRPNSPLHF. This rearrangement joins TRBV7-2 to TRBJ1-6, with D possibly being TRBD1 (5 bases). V was shortened by 1 base and J by 7 bases, with 14 bases between the two germline ends. The CDR3 totals 16 residues. Germline lookup yields CDR1 SGHTA and CDR2 FQGNSA.

The chain recombines TRBV5-1 with TRBJ2-2; D is ambiguous. With 4 bases removed from V and 1 base from J, the gap between germline ends came to 5 bases. CDR1 is SGHRS, CDR2 YFSETQ, per germline. There are 13 residues in the CDR3. CDR3 loop: CASSVENTGELFF. CDR3 nucleotide sequence: TGCGCCAGCAGCGTTGAGAACACCGGGGAGCTGTTTTTT.

The chain combines TRBV2 with TRBJ2-1; 10 bases map to TRBD2. The CDR3 runs 15 residues. The germline gives CDR1 SNHLY, CDR2 FYNNEI. The V gene end was trimmed by 2 bases and the J gene end by 8 bases; junction bases not matched to a gene: 6. The CDR3 DNA follows: TGTGCCAGCAGTGAACGGCTAGCGGGAGTGGATGAGCAGTTCTTC. Translation: CASSERLAGVDEQFF.

This chain connects TRBV25-1 to TRBJ1-4; D gene unclear. The CDR3 covers 12 residues. Trimming shortened V by 8 bases and J by 4 bases, and 8 bases separated the two germline ends. Germline-derived CDR1 and CDR2 are MGHDK and SYGVNS. The CDR3 sequence: CASAGINEKLFF. The DNA of the CDR3 is TGTGCCAGCGCAGGCATTAATGAAAAACTGTTTTTT.

J is TRBJ2-2 and V is TRBV5-6, with no clear D. Per the germline V gene, CDR1 is SGHDT and CDR2 is YYEEEE. The germline V and J ends were trimmed by 1 base and 0 bases, with 10 bases remaining between them. This CDR3 comprises 16 residues. CDR3 nucleotides: TGTGCCAGCAGCTTGACGGCAGGCCCGAACACCGGGGAGCTGTTTTTT. Its protein is CASSLTAGPNTGELFF. Together with reference TRBV5-6 and TRBJ2-2, the CDR3 gives the full variable domain: DAGVTQSPTHLIKTRGQQVTLRCSPKSGHDTVSWYQQALGQGPQFIFQYYEEEERQRGNFPDRFSGHQFPNYSSELNVNALLLGDSALYLCASSLTAGPNTGELFFGEGSRLTVL.

This clone was picked up one time. The genes are TRBV7-6 and TRBJ2-1, with D perhaps matching TRBD2 (6 bases). The germline V gene has CDR1 SGHVS and CDR2 FNYEAQ. This CDR3 spans 15 amino acids. With 7 bases removed from V and 9 bases from J, the gap between germline ends came to 22 bases. CDR3 bases: TGTGCCAGCAAAGCCGTGACTAGTGCGGCATTTGAGCAGTTCTTC. It is translated as CASKAVTSAAFEQFF.

The chain couples TRBV2 to TRBJ2-1; perhaps TRBD2 as D (5 bases). The germline gives CDR1 SNHLY, CDR2 FYNNEI. The germline V and J ends were trimmed by 5 bases and 3 bases, with 8 bases remaining between them. The CDR3 spans 13 residues. CDR3 residues: CASSYRDYNEQFF. DNA of the CDR3: TGTGCCAGCAGTTACCGGGACTACAATGAGCAGTTCTTC.

The chain uses TRBV18 and TRBJ1-1; D is possibly TRBD1 (5 bases). CDR1 and CDR2 from the germline V gene are KGHSH and LQKENI. The CDR3 spans 17 residues. Deletions cut 3 bases from V and 4 bases from J, with 21 bases between. The CDR3 region is CASSPTPIGGGGTEAFF. Written as DNA, the CDR3 is TGTGCCAGCTCACCGACCCCCATTGGGGGGGGAGGCACTGAAGCTTTCTTT.

This chain links TRBV28 with TRBJ1-6, with a possible D match to TRBD1 (6 bases). CDR1 is MDHEN, CDR2 SYDVKM, per germline. Deletions cut 10 bases from V and 12 bases from J, with 13 bases between. The CDR3 is 11 residues long. CDR3 loop: CATTEQGPLHF. The CDR3 nucleotides are TGTGCCACCACAGAACAGGGACCCCTCCACTTT. The variable domain in full, completed from reference TRBV28 and TRBJ1-6, reads DVKVTQSSRYLVKRTGEKVFLECVQDMDHENMFWYRQDPGLGLRLIYFSYDVKMKEKGDIPEGYSVSREKKERFSLILESASTNQTSMYLCATTEQGPLHFGNGTRLTVT.

CDR3 region: CASSSDTYEQYV. The CDR3 nucleotides are TGTGCCAGCAGTTCGGACACCTACGAGCAGTACGTC. The rearrangement links TRBV28 to TRBJ2-7; a weak D match, TRBD1 (5 bases). V was cut by 4 bases and J by 2 bases, with 6 bases left in between. Germline lookup yields CDR1 MDHEN and CDR2 SYDVKM. The CDR3 sequence is 12 residues long.

V usage is TRBV10-3 and J usage is TRBJ1-2, with unresolved D. V was trimmed by 4 bases and J by 3 bases, leaving 12 bases between them. Germline V lookup: CDR1 ENHRY, CDR2 SYGVKD. This CDR3 has 14 amino acids. CDR3 sequence: CAISGRWSDYGYTF. The CDR3 bases are TGTGCCATCAGTGGACGGTGGTCCGACTATGGCTACACCTTC.

V is TRBV9 and J is TRBJ2-1; the D gene is possibly TRBD2 (6 bases). This CDR3 spans 13 amino acids. V lost 3 bases to trimming and J lost 5 bases, with 9 bases between them. Germline V gene data show CDR1 as SGDLS and CDR2 as YYNGEE. CDR3 residues: CASSGGLHNEQFF. CDR3 coding DNA: TGTGCCAGCAGCGGGGGACTCCACAATGAGCAGTTCTTC. Full variable domain (rest looked up from reference TRBV9 and TRBJ2-1): DSGVTQTPKHLITATGQRVTLRCSPRSGDLSVYWYQQSLDQGLQFLIQYYNGEERAKGNILERFSAQQFPDLHSELNLSSLELGDSALYFCASSGGLHNEQFFGPGTRLTVL.

V usage is TRBV4-1 and J usage is TRBJ2-7; D might be TRBD1 or TRBD2, each matching 5 bases. Germline V gene data show CDR1 as MGHRA and CDR2 as YSYEKL. CDR3 length: 16 residues. Trimming removed 1 base at V and 6 bases at J, with 19 bases between. The CDR3 DNA reads TGCGCCAGCAGCCAAGTCCCTACATGGGACGTCGTCGAGCAGTACTTC. As protein: CASSQVPTWDVVEQYF.

The gene calls are TRBV20-1 and TRBJ2-1, with no clear D. CDR3 length: 11 residues. Trimming removed 0 bases at V and 9 bases at J, with 6 bases between. CDR1 is DFQATT, CDR2 SNEGSKA, per germline (reference sequence). This CDR3 is CSAREYGEQFF. CDR3 sequence (DNA): TGCAGTGCTAGAGAGTATGGTGAGCAGTTCTTC.

The rearrangement joins TRBV18 to TRBJ2-7; D is uncertain. The CDR3 has 12 amino acids. Germline V lookup: CDR1 KGHSH, CDR2 LQKENI. The V end lost 2 bases, the J end lost 6 bases, and 8 bases lay between the germline ends. CDR3 DNA: TGTGCCAGCTCACCATATGAATTCGAGCAGTACTTC. Its protein is CASSPYEFEQYF.

The V gene is TRBV4-2, the J gene TRBJ1-3; possibly TRBD1 for D (6 bases). Looked up from germline, CDR1 is LGHNA and CDR2 is YNFKEQ. Trimming cost V 0 bases and J 4 bases, with 16 bases left between them. This CDR3 has 17 amino acids. CDR3 DNA: TGTGCCAGCAGCCAAGATTTACCCCCAGGGGTCGGAAACACCATATATTTT. Its translation is CASSQDLPPGVGNTIYF.

This clone was observed a single time. The chain employs TRBV6-5 and TRBJ2-1; no clear D gene. This CDR3 region has 15 residues. Germline V gene lookup returns CDR1 MNHEY and CDR2 SVGAGI. Between the trimmed V and J ends, which lost 0 bases and 5 bases, there was a span of 11 bases. In DNA, the CDR3 is TGTGCCAGCAGTTACTCAAGGGCCCGGGACAATGAGCAGTTCTTC. It encodes CASSYSRARDNEQFF.

In nucleotides, the CDR3 is TGTGCCAGCAGCCCCTCCCCGACGTCCGCTTATGGCTACACCTTC. Encoded protein: CASSPSPTSAYGYTF. V usage is TRBV11-1 and J usage is TRBJ1-2; no firm D call. The V gene's germline CDR1 is SGHAT and CDR2 FQDESV (reference sequence). The CDR3 covers 15 residues. Trimming stripped 5 bases from V and 5 bases from J, with 18 bases between.

The rearrangement joins TRBV11-3 to TRBJ2-2; maybe TRBD1 (5 bases). The V end lost 0 bases, the J end lost 7 bases, and 18 bases lay between the germline ends. The V gene's germline CDR1 is SGHNT and CDR2 YENEEA. The CDR3 length is 17 residues. The CDR3 sequence: CASSLELWGLGSGELFF. CDR3 DNA sequence: TGTGCCAGCAGCTTAGAACTCTGGGGCCTAGGAAGCGGGGAGCTGTTTTTT.

V is TRBV7-8 and J is TRBJ2-1; 7 bases map to TRBD2. CDR1 is SGHVS and CDR2 is FQNEAQ in the germline V gene. There are 16 residues in the CDR3. V was clipped by 3 bases and J by 2 bases; unmatched bases: 7. The CDR3 is CASSLGGDWTYNEQFF. The CDR3 DNA is TGTGCCAGCAGCTTGGGGGGGGATTGGACCTACAATGAGCAGTTCTTC.

V is TRBV7-3 and J is TRBJ2-5; TRBD2 agrees at 7 bases. The ends lost 2 bases at V and 4 bases at J; junction bases unmatched: 4. Germline CDR1 reads SGHTA; CDR2 reads FQGTGA. This CDR3 comprises 14 residues. This CDR3 reads CASSLGGGAETQYF. Here the CDR3 DNA reads TGTGCCAGCAGCTTAGGGGGAGGGGCAGAGACCCAGTACTTC.

The chain links TRBV11-2 to TRBJ2-1; 8 bases align to TRBD2. Germline V gene sequence: CDR1 SGHAT, CDR2 FQNNGV. The V and J ends lost 2 bases and 4 bases, in that order; junction bases with no gene match: 1. There are 14 residues in the CDR3. CDR3 sequence (DNA): TGTGCCAGCAGCTTAAGCGGGGGATACAATGAGCAGTTCTTC. Its protein product is CASSLSGGYNEQFF.

The J gene is TRBJ2-7, the V gene TRBV11-2, with TRBD1 identical over 8 bases. The junction had 2 bases not matched to a gene; V was cut back by 2 bases and J by 2 bases. In germline, CDR1 is SGHAT, CDR2 FQNNGV. The CDR3 extends over 14 amino acids. CDR3 residues: CASSLQGATYEQYV. The CDR3 DNA reads as TGTGCCAGCAGCTTACAGGGGGCCACCTACGAGCAGTACGTC.

This clone appeared once. The V gene is TRBV6-6, the J gene TRBJ2-5, with TRBD2 matching 11 bases. This CDR3 has 15 amino acids. The V gene's germline CDR1 is MNHNY and CDR2 SVGAGI (reference sequence). Trimming removed 4 bases from V and 5 bases from J; junction bases left unmatched: 6. The CDR3 protein is CASSSVSGRAETQYF. The CDR3 DNA sequence: TGTGCCAGCAGTTCAGTTAGCGGGAGGGCCGAGACCCAGTACTTC.